Following are 24 T cell receptor beta chains from one sample sequenced in a study of cytomegalovirus exposure and HLA in healthy donors. The PCR had 60 Vbeta and 13 Jbeta primers. Sequencing used immunoSEQ multiplex PCR; TCRdb keeps in-frame clones, though not all of them. Here the sample spans some 110,000 clones, approximately 79% being singletons. The sequenced sample was PBMCs. The receptors come from a man aged 25 to 45 in good health and CMV-seronegative.

This chain joins TRBV5-6 and TRBJ1-1; D uncertain. Trimming left V 0 bases short and J 1 base short, with 4 bases between. Germline lookup yields CDR1 SGHDT and CDR2 YYEEEE. This CDR3 contains 13 residues. This CDR3 is CASSLGRNTEAFF. CDR3 coding DNA: TGTGCCAGCAGCTTGGGCAGGAACACTGAAGCTTTCTTT.

The chain recombines TRBV7-9 with TRBJ2-7; 7 bases agree with TRBD2. V lost 4 bases and J lost 12; bases outside the gene matches: 9. Germline V lookup: CDR1 SEHNR, CDR2 FQNEAQ (reference sequence). The CDR3 contains 12 residues. DNA for the CDR3: TGTGCCAGCAGCTACGGACTAGTCAGCTTGTACTTC. It is translated as CASSYGLVSLYF.

The rearrangement joins TRBV5-1 to TRBJ1-1; 7 bases line up with TRBD1. The CDR3 has 15 amino acids. V lost 4 bases, J lost 1 base, and 7 bases stayed unmatched. Germline V gene lookup returns CDR1 SGHRS and CDR2 YFSETQ. The DNA for the CDR3 is TGCGCCAGCAGCACCGAGGGGACAGCGAACACTGAAGCTTTCTTT. Protein sequence: CASSTEGTANTEAFF.

The chain couples TRBV5-1 to TRBJ2-5; tentative D call: TRBD1 (7 bases). Per the germline V gene, CDR1 is SGHRS and CDR2 is YFSETQ. Trimming took off 1 base at V and 4 bases at J, with 17 bases between the two ends. This CDR3 region has 16 residues. The DNA for the CDR3 is TGCGCCAGCAGCTTGATGGCAGGGGGGTCCCTAGAGACCCAGTACTTC. This encodes CASSLMAGGSLETQYF.

The rearrangement joins TRBV7-9 to TRBJ1-2; D is uncertain. V was shortened by 5 bases and J by 8 bases, with 12 bases between the two germline ends. Looked up from germline, CDR1 is SEHNR and CDR2 is FQNEAQ (reference sequence). The CDR3 spans 12 residues. The CDR3 DNA is TGTGCCAGCAGCCTGCTACCTCCCGGCTACACCTTC. This sequence encodes CASSLLPPGYTF.

The rearrangement uses TRBV28 and TRBJ1-6; a weak D match, TRBD1 (5 bases). Between the trimmed V and J ends, which lost 2 bases and 6 bases, there was a span of 14 bases. The length of the CDR3 is 16 residues. Germline CDR1 reads MDHEN; CDR2 reads SYDVKM. Here the CDR3 reads CASSLDGRGANSPLHF. The CDR3 DNA sequence: TGTGCCAGCAGTTTAGACGGTCGTGGGGCTAATTCACCCCTCCACTTT.

The V call is TRBV19, the J call TRBJ1-5, with D possibly TRBD1 on 6 matching bases. Germline loops: CDR1 LNHDA, CDR2 SQIVND (reference sequence). The CDR3 runs 15 residues. Trimming cost V 5 bases and J 1 base, with 12 bases left between them. As DNA, the CDR3 is TGTGCCAGTAGTTTCGAAAGGGGGAGCAATCAGCCCCAGCATTTT. Protein: CASSFERGSNQPQHF.

The V gene is TRBV18, the J gene TRBJ1-1; D unclear. CDR3 length: 14 residues. From germline, CDR1 is KGHSH and CDR2 LQKENI. V was trimmed by 2 bases and J by 3 bases, leaving 10 bases between them. The chain's CDR3 is CASSPAMRDTEAFF. In DNA form, the CDR3 reads TGTGCCAGCTCACCAGCCATGCGGGACACTGAAGCTTTCTTT.

The rearrangement uses TRBV28 and TRBJ2-7; the D gene is possibly TRBD1 (5 bases). CDR3 length: 13 amino acids. CDR1 and CDR2 (germline): MDHEN, SYDVKM. Trimming removed 3 bases at V and 2 bases at J, with 8 bases between. CDR3 bases: TGTGCCAGCAGTTTGCAGGGTCCCTACGAGCAGTACTTC. Translated, it gives CASSLQGPYEQYF.

J is TRBJ1-6 and V is TRBV19, with D possibly TRBD1 on 5 matching bases. Germline-derived CDR1 and CDR2 are LNHDA and SQIVND (reference sequence). The CDR3 spans 13 residues. V was trimmed by 7 bases and J by 4 bases, leaving 8 bases between them. CDR3 in DNA: TGTGCCAGTACTGACAGATATAATTCACCCCTCCACTTT. This sequence encodes CASTDRYNSPLHF.

The chain couples TRBV6-5 to TRBJ2-7; 8 bases map to TRBD2. V lost 6 bases to trimming and J lost 0 bases; unmatched junction nucleotides: 4. Germline assignment: CDR1 MNHEY and CDR2 SVGAGI. This CDR3 is built from 14 residues. CDR3 nucleotide sequence: TGTGCCAGCAGCCAGGGACTAGGCTCCTACGAGCAGTACTTC. Its protein product is CASSQGLGSYEQYF.

This rearrangement joins TRBV19 to TRBJ2-1, with 9 bases aligning to TRBD1. V was clipped by 10 bases and J by 0 bases; unmatched bases: 10. This CDR3 comprises 16 residues. Per germline, CDR1 LNHDA and CDR2 SQIVND (reference sequence). The CDR3 nucleotides are TGTGCCACATCGACCGACAGGGGGAGCTCCTACAATGAGCAGTTCTTC. Its protein product is CATSTDRGSSYNEQFF.

V is TRBV7-2 and J is TRBJ2-5; D uncertain. The J call may be incorrect, as the DNA end agrees better with TRBJ2-7. CDR3 length equals 12 residues. Germline CDR1 is SGHTA and CDR2 is FQGNSA. The CDR3 DNA follows: TGTGCCAGCAGCCAGAGGCCCTACGAGCAGTACTTC. It yields the protein CASSQRPYEQYF.

The chain has TRBV4-3 and TRBJ2-1; 9 bases align to TRBD2. This CDR3 contains 19 residues. From germline, CDR1 is LGHNA and CDR2 YSLEER. V lost 3 bases and J lost 1; bases outside the gene matches: 13. CDR3 sequence (DNA): TGCGCCAGCAGCCAGTTAGCGGGGGAGACATATGGTTCCTACAATGAGCAGTTCTTC. This encodes CASSQLAGETYGSYNEQFF.

A word on this clone: Other DNA sequences from this sample encode an identical CDR3 as well. The chain couples TRBV29-1 to TRBJ1-1, with a possible D match to TRBD1 (5 bases). This CDR3 comprises 15 residues. Germline CDR1 is SQVTM and CDR2 is ANQGSEA. Trimming took off 5 bases at V and 0 bases at J, with 16 bases between the two ends. This chain's CDR3 is CSVSGGWGMNTEAFF. For the CDR3, the DNA is TGCAGCGTTTCCGGGGGATGGGGCATGAACACTGAAGCTTTCTTT.

The J gene is TRBJ1-2, the V gene TRBV6-5, with D possibly being TRBD1 (5 bases). The germline V gene encodes CDR1 MNHEY and CDR2 SVGAGI. This CDR3 is built from 13 residues. V was trimmed by 6 bases and J by 2 bases, leaving 10 bases between them. The CDR3 sequence is CASRSGNNYGYTF. CDR3 DNA: TGTGCCAGCAGATCAGGGAACAACTATGGCTACACCTTC.

The rearrangement uses TRBV4-1 and TRBJ2-3; D gene unclear. CDR3 size: 15 residues. Trimming took 0 bases from V and 5 from J, leaving 12 bases between them. CDR1 and CDR2 (germline): MGHRA, YSYEKL. The CDR3 is CASSQDNYSGDTQYF. As DNA, the CDR3 is TGCGCCAGCAGCCAAGATAATTATTCCGGAGATACGCAGTATTTT.

The chain combines TRBV5-4 with TRBJ2-1; 10 nucleotides line up with TRBD2. Germline loops: CDR1 SGHNT, CDR2 YYREEE (reference sequence). The CDR3 is made up of 14 amino acids. The V gene end was trimmed by 1 base and the J gene end by 6 bases; junction bases not matched to a gene: 1. The CDR3 loop reads CASSLSGGANEQFF. The DNA of the CDR3 is TGTGCCAGCAGCTTGAGCGGGGGGGCCAATGAGCAGTTCTTC.

The V gene is TRBV7-9, the J gene TRBJ2-5; perhaps TRBD1 as D (6 bases). The CDR3 totals 16 residues. The V end lost 4 bases, the J end lost 1 base, and 16 bases lay between the germline ends. Germline-derived CDR1 and CDR2 are SEHNR and FQNEAQ (reference sequence). This CDR3 reads CASSSGQSGFQETQYF. The CDR3 region has the DNA TGTGCCAGCAGCTCCGGACAGTCAGGGTTCCAAGAGACCCAGTACTTC.

V is TRBV9 and J is TRBJ1-1, with 8 bases aligning to TRBD1. Germline V gene lookup returns CDR1 SGDLS and CDR2 YYNGEE. The V and J ends lost 0 bases and 7 bases, in that order; junction bases with no gene match: 14. This CDR3 contains 17 residues. The CDR3 spells CASSVAPAWQGAFEAFF. The CDR3, as DNA: TGTGCCAGCAGCGTAGCTCCCGCTTGGCAGGGGGCCTTTGAAGCTTTCTTT.

The V gene is TRBV7-2, the J gene TRBJ2-5; 8 nucleotides align to TRBD1. This CDR3 spans 15 amino acids. After removal of 0 bases from V and 7 bases from J, the junction contained 7 bases not matched to a gene. CDR1 and CDR2 (germline): SGHTA, FQGNSA. This chain's CDR3 is CASSLASRGRGTQYF. As DNA, the CDR3 is TGTGCCAGCAGCTTAGCGTCCAGGGGGCGCGGGACCCAGTACTTC.

The chain couples TRBV4-2 to TRBJ2-3; no firm D call. The CDR3 spans 16 residues. Germline V gene sequence: CDR1 LGHNA, CDR2 YNFKEQ. V lost 1 base, J lost 0 bases, and 11 bases lay in between. CDR3 amino acids: CASSQVKRSSTDTQYF. CDR3 bases: TGTGCCAGCAGCCAAGTGAAGCGTTCCAGCACAGATACGCAGTATTTT.

The rearrangement joins TRBV6-5 to TRBJ1-6, with D uncertain. The germline V and J ends were trimmed by 2 bases and 14 bases, with 16 bases remaining between them. Germline CDR1 is MNHEY and CDR2 is SVGAGI. The length of the CDR3 is 14 residues. DNA of the CDR3: TGTGCCAGCAGTTACGCGCAGCGGGTAGAATCCCTCCACTTT. It yields the protein CASSYAQRVESLHF.

In this sample, this clone turned up once. The CDR3 coding sequence is TGTGCCAGCAGCCCGAACGAATTAGGGGGGGAAGGCTACACCTTC. Translation gives CASSPNELGGEGYTF. The V call is TRBV2, the J call TRBJ1-2; possible D gene TRBD1, 6 bases. Germline-derived CDR1 and CDR2 are SNHLY and FYNNEI. This CDR3 spans 15 amino acids. V was clipped by 6 bases and J by 8 bases, with 22 bases between them.